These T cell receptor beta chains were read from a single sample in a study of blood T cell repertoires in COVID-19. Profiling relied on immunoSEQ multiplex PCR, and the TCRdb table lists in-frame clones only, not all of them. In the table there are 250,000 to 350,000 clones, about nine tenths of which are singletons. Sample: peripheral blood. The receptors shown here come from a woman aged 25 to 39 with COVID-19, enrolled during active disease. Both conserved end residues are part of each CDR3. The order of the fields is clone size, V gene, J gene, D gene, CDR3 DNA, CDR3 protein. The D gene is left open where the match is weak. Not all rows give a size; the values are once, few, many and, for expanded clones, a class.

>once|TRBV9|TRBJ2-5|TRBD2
TGTGCCAGCGGGAGGGCTAGCGGAAGTTCGGGGACCCAGTACTTC
CASGRASGSSGTQYF
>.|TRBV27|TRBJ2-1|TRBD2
TGTGCCAGCAGTCCCCCTGCGGGAGGCCCCAATGAGCAGTTCTTC
CASSPPAGGPNEQFF
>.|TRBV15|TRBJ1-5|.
TGTGCCACCAGCAGAGGGGCCCGGAGCGGTCAGCCCCAGCATTTT
CATSRGARSGQPQHF
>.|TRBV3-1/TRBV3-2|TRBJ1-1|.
TGTGCCAGCAGCCCCGCTGGCAGGTTCTCTGAAGCTTTCTTT
CASSPAGRFSEAFF
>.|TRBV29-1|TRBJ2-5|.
TGCAGCGTTGACGACTATGACCAAGAGACCCAGTACTTC
CSVDDYDQETQYF
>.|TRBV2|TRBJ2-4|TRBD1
TGTGCCAGCAGCATAGACAGGGCCAACATTCAGTACTTC
CASSIDRANIQYF
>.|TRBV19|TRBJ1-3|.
TGTGCCAGTAGTTCCGGGACTCCGAGCTCTGGAAACACCATATATTTT
CASSSGTPSSGNTIYF
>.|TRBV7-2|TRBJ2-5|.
TGTGCCAGCAGCTTCCCCGGGCCAGGGGGGGAGACCCAGTACTTC
CASSFPGPGGETQYF
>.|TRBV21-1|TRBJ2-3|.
TGTGCCAGCAGCAAACGGTCCGGGAGGACTAGCGGGAGAGGAGGCACAGATACGCAGTATTTT
CASSKRSGRTSGRGGTDTQYF
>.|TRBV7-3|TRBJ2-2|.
TGTGCCAGCAGCTTAAACCCCACTACGTCGAACACCGGGGAGCTGTTTTTT
CASSLNPTTSNTGELFF
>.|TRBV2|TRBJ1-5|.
TGTGCCAGCAGTTCCCATGGGGCGAGCAATCAGCCCCAGCATTTT
CASSSHGASNQPQHF
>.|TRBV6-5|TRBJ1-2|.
TGTGCCAGCAGCGACACAGGGACCTATGGCTACACCTTC
CASSDTGTYGYTF
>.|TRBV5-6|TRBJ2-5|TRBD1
TGTGCCAGCAGCTTCGGGACAGGGGGGTCAGAGACCCAGTACTTC
CASSFGTGGSETQYF
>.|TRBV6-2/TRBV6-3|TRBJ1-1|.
TGTGCCAGCAGTCCCTGGGGGGTCAACACTGAAGCTTTCTTT
CASSPWGVNTEAFF
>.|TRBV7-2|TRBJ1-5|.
TGTGCCAGCAGCTTAGCCTTTCAGCCCCAGCATTTT
CASSLAFQPQHF
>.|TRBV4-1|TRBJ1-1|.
TGCGCCAGCAGCCAGAATCAGGGTGGCGACACTGAAGCTTTCTTT
CASSQNQGGDTEAFF
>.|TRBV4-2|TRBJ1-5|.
TGTGCCAGCAGCCAAGATACTAATAGCAATCAGCCCCAGCATTTT
CASSQDTNSNQPQHF
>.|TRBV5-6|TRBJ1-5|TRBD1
TGTGCCAGCAGCTCCCTCTCTGGCAGGGGGATAATCAATCAGCCCCAGCATTTT
CASSSLSGRGIINQPQHF
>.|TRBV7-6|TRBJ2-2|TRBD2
TGTGCCAGCAGCATTGGGACTAGCCCGAACACCGGGGAGCTGTTTTTT
CASSIGTSPNTGELFF
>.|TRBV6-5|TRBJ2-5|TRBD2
TGTGCCAGCAGTTATCTACTAGCGGGAGGGGAGACCCAGTACTTC
CASSYLLAGGETQYF
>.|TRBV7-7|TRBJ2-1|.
TGTGCTAGCAGCTTCCGACTGAACAATGAGCAGTTCTTC
CASSFRLNNEQFF
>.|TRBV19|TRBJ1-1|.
TGTGCCAGCACCCTTGGCGGGAACACTGAAGCTTTCTTT
CASTLGGNTEAFF
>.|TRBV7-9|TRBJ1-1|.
TGTGCCAGCACAAGAGCGCTGGAGTACACTGAAGCTTTCTTT
CASTRALEYTEAFF